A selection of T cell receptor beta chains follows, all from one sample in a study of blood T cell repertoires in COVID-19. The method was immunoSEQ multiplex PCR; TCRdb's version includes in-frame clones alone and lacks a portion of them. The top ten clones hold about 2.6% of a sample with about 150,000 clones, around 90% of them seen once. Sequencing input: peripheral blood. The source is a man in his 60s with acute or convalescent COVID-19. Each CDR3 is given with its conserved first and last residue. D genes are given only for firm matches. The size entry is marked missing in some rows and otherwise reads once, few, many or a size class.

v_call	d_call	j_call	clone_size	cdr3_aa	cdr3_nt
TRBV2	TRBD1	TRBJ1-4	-	CASSSGTGYEKLFF	TGTGCCAGCAGTTCCGGGACAGGGTATGAAAAACTGTTTTTT
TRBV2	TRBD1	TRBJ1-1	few	CASSDGGTGATEAFF	TGTGCCAGCAGTGACGGAGGGACAGGGGCCACTGAAGCTTTCTTT
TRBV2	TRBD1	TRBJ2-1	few	CASTSRTGEYNEQFF	TGTGCCAGCACCTCCCGGACAGGGGAGTACAATGAGCAGTTCTTC
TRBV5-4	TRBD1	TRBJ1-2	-	CASSLGITTGGMYGYTF	TGTGCCAGCAGCTTGGGAATCACCACAGGGGGGATGTATGGCTACACCTTC
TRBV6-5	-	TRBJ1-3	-	CASSYDGGTGNTIYF	TGTGCCAGCAGTTACGATGGAGGGACTGGAAACACCATATATTTT
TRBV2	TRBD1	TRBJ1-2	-	CASREDRGFNGYTF	TGTGCCAGCAGGGAAGACAGGGGGTTTAATGGCTACACCTTC
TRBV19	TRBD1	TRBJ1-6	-	CASTKGDRGTVLHF	TGTGCCAGTACCAAAGGGGACAGGGGTACGGTCCTCCACTTT
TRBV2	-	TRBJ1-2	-	CAISTRGGQSYTF	TGTGCCATCTCTACACGCGGGGGGCAATCTTACACCTTC
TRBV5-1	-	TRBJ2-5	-	CASSLGRGAETQYF	TGCGCCAGCAGCTTGGGCAGGGGAGCGGAGACCCAGTACTTC
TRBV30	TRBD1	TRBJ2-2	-	CATTGVYNTGELFF	TGTGCAACAACAGGGGTCTATAACACCGGGGAGCTGTTTTTT
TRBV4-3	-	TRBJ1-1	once	CASSQERWSAEAFF	TGCGCCAGCAGCCAAGAACGATGGAGCGCTGAAGCTTTCTTT
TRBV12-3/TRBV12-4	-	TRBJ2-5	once	CASSFGETQYF	TGTGCCAGCAGTTTCGGAGAGACCCAGTACTTC
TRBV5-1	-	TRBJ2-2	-	CASSLADTGELFF	TGCGCCAGCAGCTTGGCTGACACCGGGGAGCTGTTTTTT
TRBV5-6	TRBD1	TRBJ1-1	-	CASSWGQGVTEAFF	TGTGCCAGCAGCTGGGGACAGGGTGTCACTGAAGCTTTCTTT
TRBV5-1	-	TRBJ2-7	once	CASSLSGTTSYEQYF	TGCGCCAGCAGTCTGTCCGGGACAACATCCTACGAGCAGTACTTC
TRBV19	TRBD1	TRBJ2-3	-	CASSIAQGQEAITQYF	TGTGCCAGTAGTATAGCCCAGGGACAGGAGGCCATAACGCAGTATTTT